This T cell receptor (beta chain) appears in the sequencing data of a study of shared clonotypes between healthy human individuals. Repertoires were generated with immunoSEQ multiplex PCR, while TCRdb's copy carries only in-frame clones and drops some. The repertoire holds about 1,500,000 clones, with roughly 96% as singletons. This clonotype was sampled from a man aged 25 to 40 in good health. The sample taken for sequencing was naive CD4+ T cells sorted from blood. Subset meaning: CD45RA+ positively selected.

The CDR3 protein is CASSGQGRNSSYNEQFF. CDR3 in DNA: TGTGCCAGCTCCGGACAGGGCCGCAATAGCTCCTACAATGAGCAGTTCTTC. V and J are TRBV18 and TRBJ2-1; 8 nucleotides align to TRBD1. J lost 0 bases, V lost 6 bases, and 10 bases had no gene match. Germline V gene data show CDR1 as KGHSH and CDR2 as LQKENI. The CDR3 runs 17 residues.